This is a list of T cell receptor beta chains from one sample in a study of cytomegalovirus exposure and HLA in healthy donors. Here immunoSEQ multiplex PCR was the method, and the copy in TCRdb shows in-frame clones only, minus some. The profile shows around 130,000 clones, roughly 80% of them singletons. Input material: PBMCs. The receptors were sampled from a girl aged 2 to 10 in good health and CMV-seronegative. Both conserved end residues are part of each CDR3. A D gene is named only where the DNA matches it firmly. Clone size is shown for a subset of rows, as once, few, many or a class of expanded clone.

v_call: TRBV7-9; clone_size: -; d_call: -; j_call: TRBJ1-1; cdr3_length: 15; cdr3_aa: CASSLEGGLGTEAFF; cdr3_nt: TGTGCCAGCAGCTTAGAGGGCGGGTTAGGCACTGAAGCTTTCTTT
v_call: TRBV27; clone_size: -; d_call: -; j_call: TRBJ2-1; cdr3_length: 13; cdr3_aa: CASSPPSYNEQFF; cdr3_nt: TGTGCCAGCAGCCCTCCTTCCTACAATGAGCAGTTCTTC
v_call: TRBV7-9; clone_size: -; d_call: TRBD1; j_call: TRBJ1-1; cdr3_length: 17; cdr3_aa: CASSSTGQGPMNTEAFF; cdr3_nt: TGTGCCAGCAGCTCGACCGGACAGGGCCCCATGAACACTGAAGCTTTCTTT
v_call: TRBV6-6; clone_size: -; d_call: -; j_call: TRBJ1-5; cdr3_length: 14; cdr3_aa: CASSYYGGNQPQHF; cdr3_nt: TGTGCCAGCAGTTACTACGGGGGCAATCAGCCCCAGCATTTT
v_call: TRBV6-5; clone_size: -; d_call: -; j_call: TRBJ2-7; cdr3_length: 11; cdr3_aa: CASRRGYEQYF; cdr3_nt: TGTGCCAGCAGGAGGGGGTACGAGCAGTACTTC
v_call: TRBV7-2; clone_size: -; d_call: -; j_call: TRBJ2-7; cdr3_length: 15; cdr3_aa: CASSLVNQGSYEQYF; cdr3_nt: TGTGCCAGCAGCTTAGTTAACCAGGGATCCTACGAGCAGTACTTC
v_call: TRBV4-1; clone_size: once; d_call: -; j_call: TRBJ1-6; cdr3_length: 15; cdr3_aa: CASSQDGLTNSPLHF; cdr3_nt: TGCGCCAGCAGCCAAGATGGGCTCACAAATTCACCCCTCCACTTT
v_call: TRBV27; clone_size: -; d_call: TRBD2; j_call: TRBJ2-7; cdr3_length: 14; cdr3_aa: CASSLVGGSYEQYF; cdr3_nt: TGTGCCAGCAGTTTAGTGGGGGGGAGTTACGAGCAGTACTTC
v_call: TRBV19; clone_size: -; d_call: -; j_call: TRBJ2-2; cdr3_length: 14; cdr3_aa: CASSIAQGGGELFF; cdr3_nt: TGTGCCAGTAGTATAGCACAGGGTGGCGGGGAGCTGTTTTTT
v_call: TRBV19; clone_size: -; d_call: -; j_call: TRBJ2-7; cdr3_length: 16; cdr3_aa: CASSTAGAKSLYEQYF; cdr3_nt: TGTGCCAGTAGTACCGCCGGAGCGAAAAGCCTCTACGAGCAGTACTTC
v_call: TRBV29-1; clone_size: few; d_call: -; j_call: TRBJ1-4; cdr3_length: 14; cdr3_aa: CSVEGAVGNEKLFF; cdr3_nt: TGCAGCGTTGAAGGGGCAGTCGGTAATGAAAAACTGTTTTTT
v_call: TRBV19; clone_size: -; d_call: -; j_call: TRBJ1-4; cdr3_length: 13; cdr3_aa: CASSAYSGEKLFF; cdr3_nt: TGTGCCAGTAGTGCGTACTCGGGTGAAAAACTGTTTTTT
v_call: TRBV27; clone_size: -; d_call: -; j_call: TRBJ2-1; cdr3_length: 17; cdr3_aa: CASSRSIPGDSYNEQFF; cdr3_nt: TGTGCCAGCAGTAGATCGATCCCCGGGGACTCCTACAATGAGCAGTTCTTC
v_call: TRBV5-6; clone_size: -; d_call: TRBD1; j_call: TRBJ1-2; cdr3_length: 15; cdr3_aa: CASSLGDRGLKDYTF; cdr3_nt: TGTGCCAGCAGCTTGGGAGACAGGGGTTTGAAGGACTACACCTTC
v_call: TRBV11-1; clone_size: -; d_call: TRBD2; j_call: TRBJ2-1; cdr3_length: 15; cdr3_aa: CASSHSGMVGNEQFF; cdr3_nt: TGTGCCAGCAGCCATAGCGGGATGGTCGGGAATGAGCAGTTCTTC
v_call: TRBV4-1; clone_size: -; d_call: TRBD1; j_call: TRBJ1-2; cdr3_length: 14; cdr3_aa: CASRGAGTAYGYTF; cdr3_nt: TGCGCCAGCAGGGGGGCTGGGACAGCATATGGCTACACCTTC
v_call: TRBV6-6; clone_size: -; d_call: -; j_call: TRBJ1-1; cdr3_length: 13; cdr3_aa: CASSYAGVGEAFF; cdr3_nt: TGTGCCAGCAGTTACGCGGGGGTCGGTGAAGCTTTCTTT
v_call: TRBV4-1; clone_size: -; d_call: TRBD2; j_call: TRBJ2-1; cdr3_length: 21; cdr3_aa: CASSQVPRGLAGGLLYNEQFF; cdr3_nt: TGCGCCAGCAGCCAAGTTCCACGAGGCCTAGCGGGGGGTCTTCTCTACAATGAGCAGTTCTTC
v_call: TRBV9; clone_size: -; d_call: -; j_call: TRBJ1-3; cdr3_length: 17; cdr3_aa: CASSVDPRRDSGNTIYF; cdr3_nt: TGTGCCAGCAGCGTAGATCCCAGGCGGGACTCTGGAAACACCATATATTTT
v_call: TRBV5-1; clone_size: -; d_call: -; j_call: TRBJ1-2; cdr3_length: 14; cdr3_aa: CASASELPLYGYTF; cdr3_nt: TGCGCCAGCGCTTCTGAGTTGCCCCTCTATGGCTACACCTTC
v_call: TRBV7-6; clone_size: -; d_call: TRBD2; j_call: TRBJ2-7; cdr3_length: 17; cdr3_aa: CASSGLAGGGRRYEQYF; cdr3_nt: TGTGCCAGCAGCGGACTAGCGGGAGGCGGGAGGAGATACGAGCAGTACTTC
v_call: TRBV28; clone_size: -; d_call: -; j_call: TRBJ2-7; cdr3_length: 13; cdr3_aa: CASIQRTTYEQYF; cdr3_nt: TGTGCCAGCATCCAGAGGACAACCTACGAGCAGTACTTC
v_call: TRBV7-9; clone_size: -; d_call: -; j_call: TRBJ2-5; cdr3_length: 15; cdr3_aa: CASSPSGSSPTEQYF; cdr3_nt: TGTGCCAGCAGCCCTTCGGGGAGTTCCCCCACTGAGCAGTACTTC
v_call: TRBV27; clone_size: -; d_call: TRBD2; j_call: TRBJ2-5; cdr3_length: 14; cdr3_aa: CASSSGGAEETQYF; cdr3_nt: TGTGCCAGCAGCAGCGGGGGGGCCGAAGAGACCCAGTACTTC